This T cell receptor beta chain was sequenced for a study of blood T cells in healthy people across ages. Study results and limitations: Roughly linear declines in TCR beta diversity per million T cells occurred with age. Diversity estimates drawn from one million T cells were deemed underestimates. Conclusively comparing naive with antigen-experienced cells was impossible with unsorted PBMCs. Naive T cell percentage showed a strong correlation with TCR beta diversity.

The junction had 11 bases not matched to a gene; V was cut back by 1 base and J by 0 bases. The CDR3 extends over 19 amino acids. The germline V gene encodes CDR1 LGHNA and CDR2 YNFKEQ. A remark on this clonotype: Its cognate antigen is unknown.

It was with a sample-barcoded 5' primer and a J-beta primer mix that a second PCR of roughly 7 to 12 cycles was run. TCRdb re-called the 5' RACE reads with MiXCR, one entry per CDR3 protein. The sample yields about 1,400,000 distinct CDR3 sequences, around 42% seen once. This sequence was found in a woman aged 18-29 years in good health. The sequenced sample was blood. The chain couples TRBV4-2 to TRBJ1-4; 7 bases fit TRBD1. The CDR3 region is CASSQGGRGVKATNEKLFF. CDR3 coding DNA: TGTGCCAGCAGCCAAGGAGGCAGGGGGGTTAAAGCAACTAATGAAAAACTGTTTTTT.